This T cell receptor beta chain was observed in a study of blood T cell repertoires in COVID-19. Cohort 3 donors were reported recovered after two negative PCRs, clearance, or symptom resolution. The data were produced by immunoSEQ multiplex PCR, yet TCRdb's version contains in-frame clones alone and is incomplete. The repertoire holds fewer than 200,000 clones, 80% to 90% seen once, with roughly 8.6% in the top ten. Germline values: CDR1 MDHEN, CDR2 SYDVKM. Trimming took 8 bases from V and 8 from J, leaving 10 bases between them. This CDR3 region has 11 residues. Sequences were obtained from PBMCs or T cells enriched from blood (not recorded which). This receptor was taken from a woman in her late teens or twenties who had recovered from COVID-19. The J gene is TRBJ1-3, the V gene TRBV28, with D perhaps matching TRBD1 (5 bases). The CDR3 coding sequence is TGTGCCAGCCGGGGGAGTTACACCATATATTTT. Encoded protein: CASRGSYTIYF. Full variable domain (outside the CDR3, taken from reference TRBV28 and TRBJ1-3): DVKVTQSSRYLVKRTGEKVFLECVQDMDHENMFWYRQDPGLGLRLIYFSYDVKMKEKGDIPEGYSVSREKKERFSLILESASTNQTSMYLCASRGSYTIYFGEGSWLTVV.